This entry is about one T cell receptor beta chain. Its antigen is not known. The data were obtained in a study of blood T cells in healthy people across ages. Study-level findings and limits: Naive T cell percentage and TCR beta diversity correlated strongly.

The study drew donors from healthy Caucasian individuals in Russia aged about 6 to 95. CDR1 is SNHLY, CDR2 FYNNEI, per germline. The CDR3 consists of 15 residues. Trimming took off 6 bases at V and 3 bases at J, with 16 bases between the two ends. Sample-barcoded 5' priming and a J-beta primer mix drove a second PCR of 7 to 11 cycles. Using its own MiXCR run on the 5' RACE reads, TCRdb lists one record per CDR3 protein. The sample includes approximately 1,100,000 distinct CDR3 sequences, 35% to 50% of them seen just once. This receptor was taken from a woman in her sixties or seventies in good health. The sample consisted of blood. This chain joins TRBV2 and TRBJ2-3, with D hard to call. The CDR3 protein is CASRLTPVTTDTQYF. The CDR3 bases are TGTGCCAGCAGACTAACCCCGGTCACGACAGATACGCAGTATTTT.